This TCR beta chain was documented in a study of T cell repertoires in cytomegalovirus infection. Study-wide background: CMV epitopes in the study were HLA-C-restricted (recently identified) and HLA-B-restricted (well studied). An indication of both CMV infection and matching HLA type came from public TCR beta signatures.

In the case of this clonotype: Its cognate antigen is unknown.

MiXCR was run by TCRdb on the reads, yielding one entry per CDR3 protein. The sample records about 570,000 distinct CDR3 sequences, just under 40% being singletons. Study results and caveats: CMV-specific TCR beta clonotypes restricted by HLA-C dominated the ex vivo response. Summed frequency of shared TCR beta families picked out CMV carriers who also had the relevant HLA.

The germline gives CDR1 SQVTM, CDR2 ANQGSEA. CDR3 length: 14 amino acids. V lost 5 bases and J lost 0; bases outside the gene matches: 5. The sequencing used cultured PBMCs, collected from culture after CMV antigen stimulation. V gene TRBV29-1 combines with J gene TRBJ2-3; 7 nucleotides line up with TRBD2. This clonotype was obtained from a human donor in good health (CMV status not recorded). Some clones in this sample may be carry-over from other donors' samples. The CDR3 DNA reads TGCAGCGTTTGTGGGGGGGACAGCACAGATACGCAGTATTTT. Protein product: CSVCGGDSTDTQYF.